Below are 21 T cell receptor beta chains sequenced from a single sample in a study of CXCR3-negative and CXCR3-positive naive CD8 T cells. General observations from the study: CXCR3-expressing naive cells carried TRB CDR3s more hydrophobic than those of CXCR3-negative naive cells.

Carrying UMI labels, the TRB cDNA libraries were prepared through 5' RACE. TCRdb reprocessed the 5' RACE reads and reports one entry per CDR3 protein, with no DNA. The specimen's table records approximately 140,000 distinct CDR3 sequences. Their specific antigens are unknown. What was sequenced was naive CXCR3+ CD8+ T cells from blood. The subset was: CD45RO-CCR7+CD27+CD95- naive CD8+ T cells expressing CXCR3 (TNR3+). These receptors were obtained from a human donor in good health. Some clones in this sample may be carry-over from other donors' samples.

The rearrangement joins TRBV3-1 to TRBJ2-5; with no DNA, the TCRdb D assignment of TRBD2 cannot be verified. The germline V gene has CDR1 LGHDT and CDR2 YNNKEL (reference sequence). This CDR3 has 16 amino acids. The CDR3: CASSHPGLAGQETQYF.

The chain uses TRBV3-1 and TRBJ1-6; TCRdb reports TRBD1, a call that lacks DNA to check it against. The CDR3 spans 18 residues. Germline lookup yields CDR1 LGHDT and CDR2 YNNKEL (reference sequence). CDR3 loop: CASSQVDRTIFYNSPLHF.

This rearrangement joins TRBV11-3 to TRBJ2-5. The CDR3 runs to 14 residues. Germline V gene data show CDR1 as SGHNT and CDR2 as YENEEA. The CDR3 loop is CASSDQSGSGTQYF.

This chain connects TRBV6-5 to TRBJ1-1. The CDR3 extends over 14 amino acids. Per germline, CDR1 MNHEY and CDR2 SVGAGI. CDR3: CATIGEGTNTEAFF.

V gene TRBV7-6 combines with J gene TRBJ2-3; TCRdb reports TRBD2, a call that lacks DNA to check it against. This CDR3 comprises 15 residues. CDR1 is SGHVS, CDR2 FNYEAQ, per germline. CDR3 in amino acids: CASSPRLAGGTTQYF.

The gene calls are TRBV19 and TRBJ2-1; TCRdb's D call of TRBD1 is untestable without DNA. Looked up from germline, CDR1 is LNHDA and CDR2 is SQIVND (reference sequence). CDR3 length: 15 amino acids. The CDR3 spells CASSMAPGHFNEQFF.

This CDR3 reads CASSLERESGPEQYF. The V and J genes are TRBV7-9 and TRBJ2-7; as DNA is missing, the TRBD2 call by TCRdb cannot be tested. Germline CDR1 and CDR2: SEHNR and FQNEAQ (reference sequence). This CDR3 contains 15 residues.

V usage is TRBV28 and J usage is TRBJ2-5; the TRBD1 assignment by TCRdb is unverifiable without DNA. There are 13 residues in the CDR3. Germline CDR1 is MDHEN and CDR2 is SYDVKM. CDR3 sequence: CASTFGAQETQYF.

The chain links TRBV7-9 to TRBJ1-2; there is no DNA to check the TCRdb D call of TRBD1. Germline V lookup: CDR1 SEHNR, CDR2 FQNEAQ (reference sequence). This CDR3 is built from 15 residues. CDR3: CASSHPGGGGYGYTF.

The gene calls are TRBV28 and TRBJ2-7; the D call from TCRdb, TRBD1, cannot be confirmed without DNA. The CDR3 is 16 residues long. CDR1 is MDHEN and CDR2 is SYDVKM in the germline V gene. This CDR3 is CASSFERDTSSYEQYF. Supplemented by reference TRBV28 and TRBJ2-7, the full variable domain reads DVKVTQSSRYLVKRTGEKVFLECVQDMDHENMFWYRQDPGLGLRLIYFSYDVKMKEKGDIPEGYSVSREKKERFSLILESASTNQTSMYLCASSFERDTSSYEQYFGPGTRLTVT.

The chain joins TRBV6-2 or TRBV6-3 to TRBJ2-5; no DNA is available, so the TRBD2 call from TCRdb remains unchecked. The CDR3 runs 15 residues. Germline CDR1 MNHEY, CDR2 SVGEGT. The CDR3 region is CASSYMAGVQETQYF.

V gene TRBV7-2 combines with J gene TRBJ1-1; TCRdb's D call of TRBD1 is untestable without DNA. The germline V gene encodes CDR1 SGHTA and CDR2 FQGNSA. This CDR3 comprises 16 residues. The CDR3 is CASSSGQGAGDTEAFF.

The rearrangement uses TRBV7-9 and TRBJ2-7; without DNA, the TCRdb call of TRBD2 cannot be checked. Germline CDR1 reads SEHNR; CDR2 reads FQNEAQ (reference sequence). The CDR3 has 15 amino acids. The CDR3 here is CASSPIAGANYEQYF.

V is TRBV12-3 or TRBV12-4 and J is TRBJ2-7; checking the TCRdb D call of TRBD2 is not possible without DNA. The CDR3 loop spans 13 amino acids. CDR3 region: CASRTSGGYEQYF.

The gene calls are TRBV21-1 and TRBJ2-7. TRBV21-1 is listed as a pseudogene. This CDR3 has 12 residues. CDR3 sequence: CATCGRAYEQYF.

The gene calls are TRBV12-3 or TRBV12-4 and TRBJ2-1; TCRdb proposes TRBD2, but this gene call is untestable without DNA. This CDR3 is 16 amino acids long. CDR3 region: CASKTLSGTSLNEQFF.

CDR3 amino acids: CASSRGFTEAFF. V is TRBV7-9 and J is TRBJ1-1. The CDR3 runs 12 residues. CDR1 is SEHNR, CDR2 FQNEAQ, per germline (reference sequence).

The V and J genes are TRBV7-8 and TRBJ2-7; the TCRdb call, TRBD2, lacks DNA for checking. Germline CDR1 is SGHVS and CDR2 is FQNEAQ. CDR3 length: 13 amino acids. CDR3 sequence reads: CASSGPGGREQYF.

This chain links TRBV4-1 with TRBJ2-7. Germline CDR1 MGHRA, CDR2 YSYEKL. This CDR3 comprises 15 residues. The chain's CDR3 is CASSPSTLPDYEQYF.

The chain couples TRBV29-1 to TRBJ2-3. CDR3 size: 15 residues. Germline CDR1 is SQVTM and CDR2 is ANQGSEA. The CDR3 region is CSVEGIHASTDTQYF.

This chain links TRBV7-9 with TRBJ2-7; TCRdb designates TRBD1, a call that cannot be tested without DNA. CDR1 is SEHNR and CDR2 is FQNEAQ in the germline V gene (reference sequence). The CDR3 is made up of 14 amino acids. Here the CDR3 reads CASSHAGASYEQYF.